A single sample gave rise to the 32 T cell receptor beta chains below, sequenced in a study of blood T cell repertoires in COVID-19. The table came from immunoSEQ multiplex PCR; TCRdb's copy has only in-frame clones and leaves some out. The sample shows some 200,000 clones, 85% to 90% of them seen only once. The sample comprised PBMCs or T cells enriched from blood (not recorded which). All receptors derive from a woman aged 18-30 years in a cohort exposed to, infected with or recovered from COVID-19 (not recorded which).

The chain combines TRBV3-1 (or the pseudogene TRBV3-2) with TRBJ2-7; 8 bases map to TRBD2. This CDR3 is 14 amino acids long. CDR1 and CDR2 (germline): LGHDT, YNNKEL (reference sequence). The trim removed 3 bases at V and 2 bases at J, leaving 3 bases unmatched. DNA of the CDR3: TGTGCCAGCAGCCAGGCGGGAGGCCCCTACGAGCAGTACTTC. This codes for CASSQAGGPYEQYF.

V usage is TRBV6-1 and J usage is TRBJ1-2; TRBD1 is a possible D gene (5 bases). The V gene's germline CDR1 is MNHNS and CDR2 SASEGT. V lost 4 bases and J lost 0, with 12 bases in between. This CDR3 is built from 15 residues. This CDR3 is CASSVRGSTNYGYTF. The CDR3, as DNA: TGTGCCAGCAGTGTTCGGGGGTCGACTAACTATGGCTACACCTTC.

The CDR3 DNA is TGTGCCAGTAGTTTCGGACTAGCGGGGGGTAATGAGCAGTTCTTC. This gives the protein CASSFGLAGGNEQFF. The rearrangement uses TRBV19 and TRBJ2-1, with TRBD2 matching 14 bases. Losses at the gene ends were 5 bases for V and 7 bases for J; bases not matched to a gene: 4. Germline V CDR1 and CDR2: LNHDA, SQIVND (reference sequence). The CDR3 spans 15 residues.

The CDR3 DNA sequence: TGCAGCGTGGGGGGGACTAGCGGGGCTAAGCAGTTCTTC. Translation: CSVGGTSGAKQFF. The rearrangement joins TRBV29-1 to TRBJ2-1; 13 bases are a match to TRBD2. This CDR3 is 13 amino acids long. V was pared by 6 bases and J by 11 bases, with 7 bases of the junction left unmatched. The germline gives CDR1 SQVTM, CDR2 ANQGSEA.

This chain uses TRBV6-2 or TRBV6-3 with TRBJ2-7; tentatively, D is TRBD2 (6 bases). The CDR3 covers 14 residues. Trimming stripped 6 bases from V and 2 bases from J, with 14 bases between. CDR1 and CDR2 (germline): MNHEY, SVGEGT. CDR3 in DNA: TGTGCCAGCAGCCCTTTAGCGGAACCCTACGAGCAGTACTTC. Its protein is CASSPLAEPYEQYF.

This clone was observed a single time. The CDR3 nucleotides are TGTGCCAGCAACAAGAGGGAGGGACCTGAAGCTTTCTTT. Translating gives CASNKREGPEAFF. This chain connects TRBV11-3 to TRBJ1-1; D perhaps matches TRBD1 (5 bases). Germline lookup yields CDR1 SGHNT and CDR2 YENEEA. Trimming took 7 bases from V and 6 from J, leaving 15 bases between them. CDR3 length: 13 amino acids.

The rearrangement links TRBV7-8 to TRBJ1-5; 10 nucleotides match TRBD1. The CDR3 consists of 15 residues. Germline-derived CDR1 and CDR2 are SGHVS and FQNEAQ. V lost 4 bases to trimming and J lost 5 bases; unmatched junction nucleotides: 5. Here the CDR3 reads CASSSGQGGDQPQHF. The CDR3 nucleotides read TGTGCCAGCAGCTCCGGACAGGGGGGCGATCAGCCCCAGCATTTT.

The CDR3 reads CASSLGGGQPQHF. DNA for the CDR3: TGTGCCAGCAGCTTAGGAGGAGGGCAGCCCCAGCATTTT. This rearrangement joins TRBV11-1 to TRBJ1-5, with D uncertain. The CDR3 spans 13 residues. Germline loops: CDR1 SGHAT, CDR2 FQDESV (reference sequence). The germline V and J ends were trimmed by 1 base and 7 bases, with 8 bases remaining between them.

The CDR3 protein is CAWSRGRTAGDEQFF. The CDR3 coding sequence is TGTGCCTGGAGCAGGGGGAGGACCGCTGGCGATGAGCAGTTCTTC. This chain uses TRBV30 with TRBJ2-1, with TRBD1 as a possible D gene (7 bases). Trimming left V 3 bases short and J 8 bases short, with 20 bases between. The CDR3 runs 15 residues. Germline CDR1 and CDR2: GTSNPN and SVGIG (reference sequence).

The CDR3 here is CASSLHPLAGESADTQYF. The CDR3 bases are TGTGCCAGCAGCTTGCATCCCCTAGCGGGAGAGTCTGCAGATACGCAGTATTTT. This sequence joins TRBV5-4 and TRBJ2-3; 10 nucleotides match TRBD2. The germline CDR1 and CDR2 sequences are SGHNT and YYREEE (reference sequence). The CDR3 is made up of 18 amino acids. The trim removed 1 base at V and 4 bases at J, leaving 12 bases unmatched.

V gene TRBV4-1 combines with J gene TRBJ1-2; D not certain. CDR1 is MGHRA, CDR2 YSYEKL, per germline. The CDR3 is made up of 16 amino acids. V was trimmed by 1 base and J by 2 bases, leaving 14 bases between them. CDR3 bases: TGCGCCAGCAGCCAAGTGACGGGAGACGGAAACTATGGCTACACCTTC. Translated, it gives CASSQVTGDGNYGYTF.

This clone has only a few counts. The chain employs TRBV7-9 and TRBJ2-7, with 7 bases aligning to TRBD1. The germline V gene has CDR1 SEHNR and CDR2 FQNEAQ (reference sequence). V lost 3 bases and J lost 5; bases outside the gene matches: 7. This CDR3 has 14 amino acids. The CDR3 sequence: CASSLSGTAHEQYF. In DNA, the CDR3 is TGTGCCAGCAGCTTGTCCGGGACAGCACACGAGCAGTACTTC.

This chain connects TRBV9 to TRBJ1-6; D gene uncertain. V was trimmed by 1 base and J by 13 bases, leaving 21 bases between them. Germline V gene sequence: CDR1 SGDLS, CDR2 YYNGEE. The CDR3 covers 16 residues. The CDR3 region is CASSVSPEEGGSPLHF. The CDR3 DNA follows: TGTGCCAGCAGCGTATCTCCCGAGGAGGGCGGTAGTCCCCTCCACTTT. Looking up the rest from reference TRBV9 and TRBJ1-6 gives the full variable domain: DSGVTQTPKHLITATGQRVTLRCSPRSGDLSVYWYQQSLDQGLQFLIQYYNGEERAKGNILERFSAQQFPDLHSELNLSSLELGDSALYFCASSVSPEEGGSPLHFGNGTRLTVT.

This chain uses TRBV9 with TRBJ2-5, with D unclear. Germline values: CDR1 SGDLS, CDR2 YYNGEE. V was shortened by 4 bases and J by 0 bases, with 10 bases between the two germline ends. The CDR3 is 14 amino acids. CDR3 loop: CASSLRQHQETQYF. DNA for the CDR3: TGTGCCAGCAGCCTACGACAACACCAAGAGACCCAGTACTTC.

CDR3 sequence: CASSVKRDTPLHF. The CDR3 DNA sequence: TGTGCCAGCAGCGTAAAACGAGACACACCCCTCCACTTT. The rearrangement uses TRBV9 and TRBJ1-6; D gene unclear. Germline loops: CDR1 SGDLS, CDR2 YYNGEE. The germline V and J ends were trimmed by 1 base and 11 bases, with 10 bases remaining between them. This CDR3 spans 13 amino acids.

This chain connects TRBV19 to TRBJ1-1; 8 bases match TRBD1. J was trimmed by 4 bases and V by 3 bases; bases with no gene match: 4. The germline gives CDR1 LNHDA, CDR2 SQIVND (reference sequence). The CDR3 has 14 amino acids. The CDR3 loop is CASSIGTGGTEAFF. CDR3 DNA: TGTGCCAGTAGTATCGGGACAGGCGGCACTGAAGCTTTCTTT. Based on the CDR3 plus reference TRBV19 and TRBJ1-1, the full variable domain is DGGITQSPKYLFRKEGQNVTLSCEQNLNHDAMYWYRQDPGQGLRLIYYSQIVNDFQKGDIAEGYSVSREKKESFPLTVTSAQKNPTAFYLCASSIGTGGTEAFFGQGTRLTVV.

The genes are TRBV20-1 and TRBJ1-2; the D is unclear. Trimming took off 3 bases at V and 8 bases at J, with 19 bases between the two ends. Germline CDR1 is DFQATT and CDR2 is SNEGSKA (reference sequence). This CDR3 is built from 14 residues. The CDR3 is CSASSRASHGGYTF. The CDR3 coding sequence is TGCAGTGCTAGTAGCCGCGCCAGCCACGGGGGCTACACCTTC.

V is TRBV20-1 and J is TRBJ1-1, with D possibly matching TRBD1 (6 bases). The germline V gene encodes CDR1 DFQATT and CDR2 SNEGSKA (reference sequence). The length of the CDR3 is 10 residues. This CDR3 is CPGGGPEAFF. The DNA of the CDR3 is TGCCCTGGGGGGGGGCCTGAAGCTTTCTTT.

The rearrangement links TRBV28 to TRBJ1-5; 8 bases agree with TRBD1. V shed 1 base and J 5 bases; nucleotides not matched to a gene: 7. Per the germline V gene, CDR1 is MDHEN and CDR2 is SYDVKM. The CDR3 consists of 16 residues. This CDR3 reads CASSLLSDRGYQPQHF. Here the CDR3 DNA reads TGTGCCAGCAGTTTATTATCAGACAGGGGTTATCAGCCCCAGCATTTT.

In regard to this clone: One junction end disagrees with the germline gene, perhaps due to a read error. The V and J genes are TRBV10-3 and TRBJ2-3; 9 positions match TRBD2. The length of the CDR3 is 14 residues. Germline CDR1 reads ENHRY; CDR2 reads SYGVKD. CDR3 sequence reads: CAISGGTSRDTQYF. The CDR3 DNA reads as TGTGCCATCAGTGGGGGGACTAGCAGAGATACGCAGTATTTT.

The J gene is TRBJ1-6, the V gene TRBV7-3; 8 positions agree with TRBD1. In germline, CDR1 is SGHTA, CDR2 FQGTGA. V was pared by 4 bases and J by 4 bases, with 3 bases of the junction left unmatched. CDR3 length equals 15 residues. CDR3 sequence: CASSSQGAYNSPLHF. The CDR3 coding sequence is TGTGCCAGCAGCTCCCAGGGGGCATATAATTCACCCCTCCACTTT.

The rearrangement joins TRBV11-1 to TRBJ2-7; TRBD1 aligns across 9 bases. Trimming removed 0 bases from V and 9 bases from J; junction bases left unmatched: 6. Germline values: CDR1 SGHAT, CDR2 FQDESV (reference sequence). This CDR3 spans 14 amino acids. The CDR3 DNA sequence: TGTGCCAGCAGCTTAGCGGGGACAGGGACTGGGCAGTACTTC. Translating it yields CASSLAGTGTGQYF.

V usage is TRBV9 and J usage is TRBJ2-7, with 8 nucleotides matching TRBD1. The CDR3 extends over 15 amino acids. Germline values: CDR1 SGDLS, CDR2 YYNGEE. V lost 4 bases and J lost 5; bases outside the gene matches: 11. Here the CDR3 reads CASSPQTGEIDEQYF. The CDR3 bases are TGTGCCAGCAGCCCCCAGACAGGGGAAATTGACGAGCAGTACTTC. Using reference TRBV9 and TRBJ2-7 for the parts outside the CDR3, the full variable domain is DSGVTQTPKHLITATGQRVTLRCSPRSGDLSVYWYQQSLDQGLQFLIQYYNGEERAKGNILERFSAQQFPDLHSELNLSSLELGDSALYFCASSPQTGEIDEQYFGPGTRLTVT.

The chain has TRBV2 and TRBJ2-3, with D possibly being TRBD2 (5 bases). Germline assignment: CDR1 SNHLY and CDR2 FYNNEI. The CDR3 runs 14 residues. V was trimmed by 5 bases and J by 2 bases, leaving 11 bases between them. CDR3 sequence reads: CASSQGSFTDTQYF. The CDR3 DNA reads as TGTGCCAGCAGTCAAGGGAGCTTCACAGATACGCAGTATTTT.

The chain links TRBV24-1 to TRBJ2-2, with 7 bases that match TRBD1. V shed 6 bases and J 3 bases; nucleotides not matched to a gene: 3. CDR3 length: 14 amino acids. Germline CDR1 reads KGHDR; CDR2 reads SFDVKD. CDR3 DNA: TGTGCCACCAGTCCTACAGGGGACACCGGGGAGCTGTTTTTT. It translates to CATSPTGDTGELFF.

The gene calls are TRBV7-3 and TRBJ1-1, with a possible D match to TRBD1 (6 bases). From germline, CDR1 is SGHTA and CDR2 FQGTGA. CDR3 length: 13 amino acids. The germline V and J ends were trimmed by 6 bases and 3 bases, with 11 bases remaining between them. CDR3 in amino acids: CASSWTVYTEAFF. CDR3 DNA: TGTGCCAGCAGTTGGACAGTGTACACTGAAGCTTTCTTT.

The chain recombines TRBV10-2 with TRBJ1-4, with unresolved D. V shed 3 bases and J shed 7 bases, with 12 bases lying between them. CDR3 length: 14 residues. The germline V gene encodes CDR1 WSHSY and CDR2 SAAADI. For the CDR3, the DNA is TGCGCCAGCAGTGACGAGGGCAGAGGTGAAAAACTGTTTTTT. Translating it yields CASSDEGRGEKLFF.

The rearrangement links TRBV7-6 to TRBJ1-3; 9 bases match TRBD1. This CDR3 contains 16 residues. In germline, CDR1 is SGHVS, CDR2 FNYEAQ. The ends lost 5 bases at V and 0 bases at J; junction bases unmatched: 5. CDR3 in DNA: TGTGCCAGCAGCCCGGGACAGGGCGTCTCTGGAAACACCATATATTTT. Amino acid sequence: CASSPGQGVSGNTIYF.

The V gene is TRBV14, the J gene TRBJ1-2, with 9 bases fitting TRBD1. CDR3 length: 12 amino acids. Germline V gene lookup returns CDR1 SGHDN and CDR2 FVKESK. The trim removed 3 bases at V and 8 bases at J, leaving 1 base unmatched. CDR3 nucleotides: TGTGCCAGCAGCCAGGACAGGGGAGGCTACACCTTC. This translates into CASSQDRGGYTF.

This rearrangement joins TRBV5-1 to TRBJ2-7; TRBD1 matches 10 bases. The CDR3 contains 15 residues. Germline CDR1 is SGHRS and CDR2 is YFSETQ. The ends lost 4 bases at V and 4 bases at J; junction bases unmatched: 8. CDR3 in amino acids: CASSRGTGEGYEQYF. The CDR3 DNA reads as TGCGCCAGCAGCCGGGGGACAGGGGAAGGGTACGAGCAGTACTTC.

The V and J genes are TRBV4-1 and TRBJ1-2; the D gene is possibly TRBD1 (5 bases). The CDR3 loop spans 13 amino acids. Germline CDR1 MGHRA, CDR2 YSYEKL. Deletions cut 4 bases from V and 8 bases from J, with 14 bases between. CDR3 sequence reads: CASSLTAPEGYTF. The CDR3 coding sequence is TGCGCCAGCAGCCTGACAGCTCCTGAGGGCTACACCTTC.

This clone came up a few times. The genes are TRBV27 and TRBJ2-1; D gene ambiguous. Germline loops: CDR1 MNHEY, CDR2 SMNVEV (reference sequence). The CDR3 has 12 residues. The V gene lost 4 bases and the J gene lost 7 bases, with 8 bases spanning the gap. CDR3 in DNA: TGTGCCAGCAGTTCTCTAGTAAATGAGCAGTTCTTC. Translation: CASSSLVNEQFF.